The T cell receptor (beta chain) under discussion was sequenced for a study of T-cell memory formation after mild COVID-19. Study background: TCR clusters showed largely donor specificity.

V was clipped by 0 bases and J by 4 bases, with 18 bases between them. This CDR3 comprises 18 residues. Germline CDR1 is LGHNA and CDR2 is YSLEER. This clonotype was found a few times. What it recognizes is unknown. Via MiXCR, TCRdb re-called the 5' RACE reads, giving one row per CDR3 protein. Of 380,000 or so distinct CDR3 sequences in the sample, 12% to 15% are singletons; the top ten hold approximately 22%. The study, taken as a whole, reports: Contracting clones, day 15 to 85, had balanced CD4/CD8, and later expanders favored CD4+.

The sequenced material came from PBMCs or a T cell subset sorted from them (not recorded which). This TCR came from a man younger than 35 who had mild COVID-19 (a few samples of this study predate the infection). Cell type and time point are not known. The chain carries TRBV4-3 and TRBJ2-2; tentative D call: TRBD2 (6 bases). CDR3 residues: CASSQERSQGLSTGELFF. The CDR3 nucleotides are TGCGCCAGCAGCCAAGAACGGTCTCAAGGACTATCCACCGGGGAGCTGTTTTTT.